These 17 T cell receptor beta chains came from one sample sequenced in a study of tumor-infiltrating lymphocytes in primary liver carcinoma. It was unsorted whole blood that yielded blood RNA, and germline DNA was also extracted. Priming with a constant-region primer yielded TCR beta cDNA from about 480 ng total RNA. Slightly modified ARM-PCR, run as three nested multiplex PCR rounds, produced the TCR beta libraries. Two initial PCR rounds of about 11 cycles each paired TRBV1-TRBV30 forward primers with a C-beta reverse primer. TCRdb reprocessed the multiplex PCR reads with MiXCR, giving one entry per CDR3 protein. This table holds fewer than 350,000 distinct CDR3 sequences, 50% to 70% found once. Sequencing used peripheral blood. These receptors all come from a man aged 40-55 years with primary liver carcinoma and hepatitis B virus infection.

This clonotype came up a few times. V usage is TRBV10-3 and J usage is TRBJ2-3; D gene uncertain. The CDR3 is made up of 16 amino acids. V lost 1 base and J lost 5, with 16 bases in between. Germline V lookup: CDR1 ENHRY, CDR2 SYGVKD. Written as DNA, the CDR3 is TGTGCCATCAGTGAGTGGGCCTCAACATTAGGAGATACGCAGTATTTT. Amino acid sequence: CAISEWASTLGDTQYF.

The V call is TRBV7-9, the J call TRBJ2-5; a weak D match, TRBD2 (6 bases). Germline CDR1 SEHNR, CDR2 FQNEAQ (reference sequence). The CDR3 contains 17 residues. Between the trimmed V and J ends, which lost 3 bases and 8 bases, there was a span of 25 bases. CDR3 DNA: TGTGCCAGCAGCTTTTCGGGACTCGGGAGTATTTGGGAAACCCAGTACTTC. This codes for CASSFSGLGSIWETQYF.

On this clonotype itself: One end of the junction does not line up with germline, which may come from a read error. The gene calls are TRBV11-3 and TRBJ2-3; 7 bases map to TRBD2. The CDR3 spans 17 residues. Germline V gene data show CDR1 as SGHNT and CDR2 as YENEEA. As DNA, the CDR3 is TGTGCCAGCAGCTTGGGGGGGAGGACGAATAACACAGATACACAGTATTTT. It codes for CASSLGGRTNNTDTQYF.

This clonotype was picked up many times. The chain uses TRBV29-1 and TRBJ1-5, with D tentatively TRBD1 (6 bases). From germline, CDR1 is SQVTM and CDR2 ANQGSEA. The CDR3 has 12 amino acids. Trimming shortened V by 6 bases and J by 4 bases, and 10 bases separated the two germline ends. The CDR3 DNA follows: TGCAGCGTCGGAGGGGGGAATCAGCCCCAGCATTTT. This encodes CSVGGGNQPQHF.

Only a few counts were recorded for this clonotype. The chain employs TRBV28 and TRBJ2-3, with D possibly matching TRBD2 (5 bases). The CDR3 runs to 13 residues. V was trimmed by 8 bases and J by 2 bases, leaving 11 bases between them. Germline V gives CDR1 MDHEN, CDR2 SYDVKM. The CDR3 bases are TGTGCCAGCCTTAGCGTCATCACAGATACGCAGTATTTT. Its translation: CASLSVITDTQYF.

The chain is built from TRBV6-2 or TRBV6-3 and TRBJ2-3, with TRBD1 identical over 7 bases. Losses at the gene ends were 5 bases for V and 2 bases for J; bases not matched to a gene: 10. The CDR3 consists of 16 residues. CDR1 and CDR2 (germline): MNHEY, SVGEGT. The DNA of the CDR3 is TGTGCCAGCAGTCTGACAGGGCTCGATCACACAGATACGCAGTATTTT. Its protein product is CASSLTGLDHTDTQYF.

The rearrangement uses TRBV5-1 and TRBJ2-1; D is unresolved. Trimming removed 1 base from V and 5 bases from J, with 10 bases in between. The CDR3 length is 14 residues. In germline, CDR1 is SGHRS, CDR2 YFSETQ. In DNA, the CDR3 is TGCGCCAGCAGCTTGTTAAATGAGGACAATGAGCAGTTCTTC. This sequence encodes CASSLLNEDNEQFF.

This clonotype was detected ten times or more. The CDR3 nucleotides read TGTGCCATCAAGGGGACTAGCGGAGACAATGAGCAGTTCTTC. Its translation: CAIKGTSGDNEQFF. J is TRBJ2-1 and V is TRBV10-3; 11 bases fit TRBD2. The CDR3 runs to 14 residues. Trimming cost V 7 bases and J 5 bases; bases outside gene matches: 4. The germline V gene encodes CDR1 ENHRY and CDR2 SYGVKD.

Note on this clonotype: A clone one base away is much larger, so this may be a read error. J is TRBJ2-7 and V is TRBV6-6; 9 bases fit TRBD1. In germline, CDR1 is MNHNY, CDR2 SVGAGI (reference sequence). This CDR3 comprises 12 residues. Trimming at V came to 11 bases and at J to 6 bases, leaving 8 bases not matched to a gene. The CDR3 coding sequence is TGTGCCTGCCGGGACAGGGACCCCGAGCAGTACTTC. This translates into CACRDRDPEQYF.

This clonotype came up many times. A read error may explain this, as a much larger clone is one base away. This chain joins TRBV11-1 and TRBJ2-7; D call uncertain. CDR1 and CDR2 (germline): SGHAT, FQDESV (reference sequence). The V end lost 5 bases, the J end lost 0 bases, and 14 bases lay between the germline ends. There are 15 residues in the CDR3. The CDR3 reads CASSRTTYSSYEQYF. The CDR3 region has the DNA TGTGCCAGCAGCCGTACTACCTACAGCTCCTACGAGCAGTACTTC.

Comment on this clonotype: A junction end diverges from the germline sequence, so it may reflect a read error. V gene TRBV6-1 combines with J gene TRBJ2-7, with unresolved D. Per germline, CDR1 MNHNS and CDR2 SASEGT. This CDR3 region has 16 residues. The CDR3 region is CASSELWQSLIHEQYF. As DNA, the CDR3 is TGTGCCAGCAGTGAACTTTGGCAGAGCTTGATACACGAGCAATACTTC.

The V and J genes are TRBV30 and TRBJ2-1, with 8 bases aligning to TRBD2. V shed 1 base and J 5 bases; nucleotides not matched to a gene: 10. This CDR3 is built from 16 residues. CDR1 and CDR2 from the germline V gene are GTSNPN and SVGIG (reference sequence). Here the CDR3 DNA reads TGTGCCTGGAGTGGGGTAACGGGAGGGAGGGACAATGAGCAGTTCTTC. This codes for CAWSGVTGGRDNEQFF. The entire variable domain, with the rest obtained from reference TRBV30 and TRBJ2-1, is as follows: SQTIHQWPATLVQPVGSPLSLECTVEGTSNPNLYWYRQAAGRGLQLLFYSVGIGQISSEVPQNLSASRPQDRQFILSSKKLLLSDSGFYLCAWSGVTGGRDNEQFFGPGTRLTVL.

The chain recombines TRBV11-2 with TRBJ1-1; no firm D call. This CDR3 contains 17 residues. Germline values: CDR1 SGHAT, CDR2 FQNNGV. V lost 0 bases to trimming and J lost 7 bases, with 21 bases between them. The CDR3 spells CASSLDLRSRPSGEAFF. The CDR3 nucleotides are TGTGCCAGCAGCTTAGATTTGAGAAGCCGACCCTCGGGTGAAGCTTTCTTT.

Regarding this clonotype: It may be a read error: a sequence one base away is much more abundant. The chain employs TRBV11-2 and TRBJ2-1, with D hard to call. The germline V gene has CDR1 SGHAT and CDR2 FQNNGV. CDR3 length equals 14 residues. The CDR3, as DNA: TGTGACAGCATCGGCGGCGGTATCCACAATGAGCAGTTCTTC. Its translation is CDSIGGGIHNEQFF.

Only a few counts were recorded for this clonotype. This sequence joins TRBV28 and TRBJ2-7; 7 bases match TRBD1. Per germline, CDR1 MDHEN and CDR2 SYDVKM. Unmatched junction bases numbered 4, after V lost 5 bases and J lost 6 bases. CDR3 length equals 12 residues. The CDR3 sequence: CASSLQGFEQYF. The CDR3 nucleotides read TGTGCCAGCAGTCTACAGGGGTTCGAGCAGTACTTC.

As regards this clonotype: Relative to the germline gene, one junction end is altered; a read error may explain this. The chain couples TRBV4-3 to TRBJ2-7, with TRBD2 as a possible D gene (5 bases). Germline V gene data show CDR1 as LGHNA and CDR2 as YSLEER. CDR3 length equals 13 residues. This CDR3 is CASGQTTSYEQYF. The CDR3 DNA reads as TGTGCCAGCGGCCAGACGACCTCCTACGAGCAGTACTTC.

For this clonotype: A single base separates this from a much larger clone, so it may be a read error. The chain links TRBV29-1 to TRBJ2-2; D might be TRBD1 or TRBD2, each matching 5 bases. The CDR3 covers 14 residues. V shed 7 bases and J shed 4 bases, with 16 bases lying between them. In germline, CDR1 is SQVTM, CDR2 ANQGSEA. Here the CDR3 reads CSGRDGPSTGELFF. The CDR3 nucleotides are TGCAGCGGCCGGGACGGTCCAAGCACCGGGGAGCTGTTTTTT.